The 14 T cell receptor beta chains given below trace back to one sample, sequenced in a study of blood T cells in healthy people across ages. Through a sample-barcoded 5' primer and a J-beta primer mix, a second PCR was run for about 7 to 12 cycles. TCRdb ran MiXCR on the 5' RACE reads and lists one entry per CDR3 protein. The profile shows 760,000 or so distinct CDR3 sequences, around a quarter of them singletons. The same data also contributed to another study, on T cells of mothers and their children.

Specimen: blood. These receptors were collected from a boy younger than 18 in good health.

The chain joins TRBV11-1 to TRBJ2-4, with D possibly matching TRBD1 (6 bases). Germline V gives CDR1 SGHAT, CDR2 FQDESV (reference sequence). Trimming shortened V by 7 bases and J by 0 bases, and 10 bases separated the two germline ends. This CDR3 is built from 14 residues. The DNA of the CDR3 is TGTGCCAGCACCACGACAGGAGCCAAAAACATTCAGTACTTC. Protein: CASTTTGAKNIQYF.

This clonotype was seen a few times. This chain links TRBV7-9 with TRBJ2-5; possibly TRBD1 for D (6 bases). The J call may be incorrect, as the DNA end agrees better with TRBJ2-7. The germline CDR1 and CDR2 sequences are SEHNR and FQNEAQ (reference sequence). This CDR3 contains 16 residues. CDR3 protein: CASSSTSERGFYEQYF. The CDR3 DNA reads as TGTGCCAGCAGCTCCACCTCGGAAAGGGGGTTCTACGAGCAGTACTTC.

This clonotype was counted a few times. The rearrangement joins TRBV28 to TRBJ2-1, with a weak D call TRBD1 (6 bases). This CDR3 is 16 amino acids long. V was pared by 5 bases and J by 7 bases, with 21 bases between. Per the germline V gene, CDR1 is MDHEN and CDR2 is SYDVKM. The CDR3 DNA is TGTGCCAGCAGTGCCCGGGACATCAAGTCTACTAATGAGCAGTTCTTC. It encodes CASSARDIKSTNEQFF.

This clonotype was counted between two and nine times. The chain has TRBV6-4 and TRBJ2-7; 8 nucleotides match TRBD2. The germline V gene encodes CDR1 MRHNA and CDR2 SNTAGT. The trim removed 0 bases at V and 2 bases at J, leaving 0 bases unmatched. This CDR3 has 14 amino acids. CDR3 DNA sequence: TGTGCCAGCAGTGACTCAGCGGGGGCCTACGAGCAGTACTTC. Amino acids: CASSDSAGAYEQYF.

The chain links TRBV7-3 to TRBJ1-2, with D perhaps matching TRBD1 (5 bases). The CDR3 has 14 residues. The germline V gene encodes CDR1 SGHTA and CDR2 FQGTGA. Deletions cut 1 base from V and 8 bases from J, with 14 bases between. CDR3 region: CASSLKREGVGYTF. The CDR3 coding sequence is TGTGCCAGCAGCTTAAAAAGGGAAGGGGTAGGCTACACCTTC.

There are a few counts of this clonotype. V is TRBV27 and J is TRBJ2-2; D is perhaps TRBD1 (5 bases). From germline, CDR1 is MNHEY and CDR2 SMNVEV (reference sequence). The germline V and J ends were trimmed by 3 bases and 7 bases, with 18 bases remaining between them. The CDR3 length is 16 residues. For the CDR3, the DNA is TGTGCCAGCAGTTTCCGACTGGGGTCTAGGGGCGGGGAGCTGTTTTTT. It codes for CASSFRLGSRGGELFF.

This clonotype was recorded a few times. This chain connects TRBV6-5 to TRBJ2-2; 7 bases fit TRBD1. This CDR3 is built from 15 residues. Germline V gene sequence: CDR1 MNHEY, CDR2 SVGAGI. The J segment lost 7 bases and the V segment lost 2 bases, leaving 7 bases of the junction unmatched. The CDR3 sequence: CASSYAGQVNGELFF. The CDR3 DNA reads as TGTGCCAGCAGTTACGCCGGACAGGTGAACGGGGAGCTGTTTTTT.

This clonotype was found a few times. This sequence joins TRBV29-1 and TRBJ2-7, with a tentative D call TRBD1 (5 bases). CDR1 and CDR2 from the germline V gene are SQVTM and ANQGSEA. V was shortened by 6 bases and J by 5 bases, with 8 bases between the two germline ends. The CDR3 is 10 amino acids. The CDR3, as DNA: TGCAGCGTCAGGACAAACGAGCAGTACTTC. It specifies CSVRTNEQYF.

The V gene is TRBV7-9, the J gene TRBJ2-1; D is ambiguous. The V gene's germline CDR1 is SEHNR and CDR2 FQNEAQ (reference sequence). The CDR3 runs to 14 residues. V was cut by 1 base and J by 10 bases, with 14 bases left in between. The CDR3 nucleotides read TGTGCCAGCAGCTTAGACAGCGTTTCTCGAGAGCAGTTCTTC. This codes for CASSLDSVSREQFF.

There are a few counts of this clonotype. The J gene is TRBJ1-6, the V gene TRBV10-3; D gene uncertain. CDR1 is ENHRY and CDR2 is SYGVKD in the germline V gene. The CDR3 is made up of 17 amino acids. Trimming cost V 2 bases and J 0 bases, with 11 bases left between them. The CDR3 sequence: CAISESYAGSYNSPLHF. The CDR3 DNA reads as TGTGCCATCAGTGAGAGTTACGCGGGCTCCTATAATTCACCCCTCCACTTT.

The V call is TRBV11-2, the J call TRBJ1-4, with 7 positions matching TRBD1. With 5 bases clipped from V and 2 bases from J, the junction kept 8 bases outside the gene matches. Germline assignment: CDR1 SGHAT and CDR2 FQNNGV. The CDR3 contains 16 residues. CDR3: CASSGYPGQTNEKLFF. CDR3 nucleotide sequence: TGTGCCAGCAGCGGATACCCGGGACAGACTAATGAAAAACTGTTTTTT.

This rearrangement joins TRBV29-1 to TRBJ2-7; perhaps TRBD2 as D (8 bases). Germline V lookup: CDR1 SQVTM, CDR2 ANQGSEA. The V and J ends lost 5 bases and 4 bases respectively, with 18 bases between them. The CDR3 runs 14 residues. In nucleotides, the CDR3 is TGCAGCGTTTTTCGGGAGGGGGCTGGGTACGAGCAGTACTTC. Protein sequence: CSVFREGAGYEQYF.

The genes are TRBV7-9 and TRBJ2-3; no definite D call. Deletions cut 5 bases from V and 2 bases from J, with 23 bases between. The CDR3 is 18 residues long. CDR1 is SEHNR, CDR2 FQNEAQ, per germline (reference sequence). For the CDR3, the DNA is TGTGCCAGCAGCGGGATGGGCACTCCCCATACTCTCACAGATACGCAGTATTTT. Amino acids: CASSGMGTPHTLTDTQYF.

This clonotype was recorded at least ten times. The chain joins TRBV18 to TRBJ2-5, with 7 nucleotides matching TRBD2. CDR1 KGHSH and CDR2 LQKENI come from the germline V gene. CDR3 size: 14 residues. V shed 1 base, J shed 4 bases, and the junction held 3 bases outside the gene matches. CDR3 in amino acids: CASSPQGEGETQYF. In DNA form, the CDR3 reads TGTGCCAGCTCACCACAAGGGGAGGGAGAGACCCAGTACTTC.